This entry concerns a single T cell receptor beta chain. Its antigen target is currently unknown. Within one base of it there is no much larger clone, and no base qualities were kept. This record comes from a study of T cells in tuberculosis (dated by TCRdb to 2016 to 2019). Concerning the study at large: To characterize T cells specific for the mycobacterial lipid antigen glucose monomycolate (GMM), the study used CD1B tetramers together with high-throughput TCR immunosequencing. In a South African clinical cohort, IGRA-negative adolescents, IGRA-positive adolescents with latent tuberculosis and adults with active tuberculosis were compared, with some 11 people in each group. Results and caveats for the whole study, not just this receptor: Using GEM motif frequencies, a classifier achieved about 70% accuracy, whereas a classifier built on the diverse GMM-specific repertoire got to 87% accuracy (AUROC 0.90). Clinical samples were selected based on which cryopreserved specimens were available, and the active tuberculosis cases were adults whereas the controls were adolescents. Compared with IGRA-negative controls, TCR-alpha repertoires from active tuberculosis had smaller mean NN-distances to GMM-specific TCRs, which suggests clonal expansion of these TCRs. The smaller NN-distances were partly driven by shorter CDR3-alpha lengths in active tuberculosis patients, and the difference for TCR-beta did not reach statistical significance.

The immunoSEQ multiplex PCR assay was used to generate TCR libraries, with TCR-beta and/or TCR-alpha/delta assays applied to each sample. The Illumina high-throughput platform was used to sequence the amplified TCR libraries. The original pipeline was this. Clustering and dimensionality reduction were performed using pairwise TCRdist distances among GMM-specific receptors from ex vivo sorted or in vitro expanded T cells. Each clinical repertoire received a mean NN-distance score, defined as the average TCRdist to the nearest 10% of tetramer-positive reference sequences. GEM TCR motif frequency was calculated as the fraction of unique TCRs that matched known GEM sequences by V/J usage and CDR3 length. Linear discriminant analysis with leave-one-out cross-validation, implemented in scikit-learn, was used to classify active tuberculosis. This is the immuneACCESS table as TCRdb keeps it, with only in-frame sequences that have V and J called. A part of the clones is gone; compared with another copy, unresolved V genes explain less than half, and the rest is unexplained. The V and J calls and clone size were taken over from that table, and D and trimming were inferred from the DNA. The sample data list tens of thousands of clones, and 95% of these were observed just once. The ten largest clones capture 9.4% of the sample.

CDR1 and CDR2 are drawn from the germline V gene: SNHLY, FYNNEI. Ends trimmed: V by 5 bases, J by 6 bases; bases unmatched to a gene: 6. Taken from cysteine to phenylalanine, the CDR3 has 13 residues. CDR3 DNA is the only sequence kept; it has 39 bases, read in frame from the first base. At study entry, adolescents were screened for latent tuberculosis infection by tuberculin skin test and QuantiFERON-TB GOLD In-Tube IGRA. Immunosequencing was performed on unsorted cryopreserved PBMC, with roughly 100,000 T cells per clinical donor covered on average. Eleven high schools in the Worcester region of the Western Cape, South Africa, served as enrollment sites for adolescents aged 12 to 18 years. Some ten M. tuberculosis-infected adolescents and ten uninfected adolescents were selected, with the two groups matched for age and sex. Adolescent PBMC were isolated from freshly drawn heparinized blood by density centrifugation and cryopreserved.

The specimen was PBMCs. Recombination joined TRBV2 with TRBJ1-2; TRBD1 fits 7 bases in the junction. The clonotype originates from a donor between 10 and 35 years old with latent tuberculosis or without tuberculosis infection. The bases read TGTGCCAGCAGTAGGGGACAGAAAAATGGCTACACCTTC. This is translated as CASSRGQKNGYTF.